The next 26 T cell receptor beta chains were all read from a single sample in a study of PD-L1 blockade in urothelial cancer. Sequencing used immunoSEQ multiplex PCR; TCRdb keeps in-frame clones, though not all of them. The repertoire consists of roughly 20,000 clones, with around 90% occurring once and the leading ten covering around 16%. The specimen comprised PBMCs, sampled around atezolizumab (anti-PD-L1) treatment. The source is an older woman with urothelial cancer.

The chain is built from TRBV28 and TRBJ2-3, with TRBD2 matching over 10 bases. Germline CDR1 is MDHEN and CDR2 is SYDVKM. CDR3 size: 15 residues. The DNA of the CDR3 is TGTGCGGCTGTGGAAACCGGGACTAGCGCAGATACGCAGTATTTT. The encoded protein is CAAVETGTSADTQYF.

V is TRBV11-1 and J is TRBJ2-1; maybe TRBD1 (6 bases). V lost 3 bases and J 6 bases, leaving 9 bases between the germline ends. The CDR3 totals 13 residues. Looked up from germline, CDR1 is SGHAT and CDR2 is FQDESV (reference sequence). In nucleotides, the CDR3 is TGTGCCAGCAGCTTGTCACAGGGCAATGAGCAGTTCTTC. It translates to CASSLSQGNEQFF. Based on the CDR3 plus reference TRBV11-1 and TRBJ2-1, the full variable domain is EAEVAQSPRYKITEKSQAVAFWCDPISGHATLYWYRQILGQGPELLVQFQDESVVDDSQLPKDRFSAERLKGVDSTLKIQPAELGDSAMYLCASSLSQGNEQFFGPGTRLTVL.

This rearrangement joins TRBV5-1 to TRBJ2-5; 8 nucleotides agree with TRBD2. With 4 bases clipped from V and 0 bases from J, the junction kept 5 bases outside the gene matches. CDR1 is SGHRS, CDR2 YFSETQ, per germline. The CDR3 contains 15 residues. The CDR3 loop reads CASSLLAGHQETQYF. In DNA form, the CDR3 reads TGCGCCAGCAGCCTCTTAGCGGGGCACCAAGAGACCCAGTACTTC.

This rearrangement joins TRBV5-1 to TRBJ1-2; 11 positions match TRBD1. V lost 0 bases to trimming and J lost 0 bases; unmatched junction nucleotides: 1. This CDR3 contains 16 residues. Germline CDR1 is SGHRS and CDR2 is YFSETQ. The CDR3 DNA is TGCGCCAGCAGCTTGGGGGACAGGGGGTCTAACTATGGCTACACCTTC. It encodes CASSLGDRGSNYGYTF.

This chain joins TRBV11-2 and TRBJ2-3; D possibly corresponds to TRBD2 (5 bases). Trimming stripped 2 bases from V and 4 bases from J, with 16 bases between. CDR1 is SGHAT, CDR2 FQNNGV, per germline. The CDR3 loop spans 16 amino acids. The CDR3 DNA sequence: TGTGCCAGCAGCTTAAGTTTGGTAGGGAGAGCAGATACGCAGTATTTT. It specifies CASSLSLVGRADTQYF.

This sequence joins TRBV5-4 and TRBJ1-1; maybe TRBD1 (5 bases). The CDR3 length is 14 residues. The germline V gene has CDR1 SGHNT and CDR2 YYREEE (reference sequence). Trimming removed 0 bases at V and 3 bases at J, with 9 bases between. The CDR3 reads CASSLGTKDTEAFF. In nucleotides, the CDR3 is TGTGCCAGCAGCTTGGGGACAAAGGACACTGAAGCTTTCTTT. Using reference TRBV5-4 and TRBJ1-1 for the parts outside the CDR3, the full variable domain is ETGVTQSPTHLIKTRGQQVTLRCSSQSGHNTVSWYQQALGQGPQFIFQYYREEENGRGNFPPRFSGLQFPNYSSELNVNALELDDSALYLCASSLGTKDTEAFFGQGTRLTVV.

The chain joins TRBV28 to TRBJ2-2; D is uncertain. CDR3 length: 13 residues. The V end was cut by 6 bases, the J end by 5 bases, with 10 bases between. CDR1 is MDHEN and CDR2 is SYDVKM in the germline V gene. CDR3 residues: CASSPRSTGELFF. The CDR3 coding sequence is TGTGCCAGCAGCCCCCGGTCTACCGGGGAGCTGTTTTTT.

This clone was recorded only once. The J gene is TRBJ1-2, the V gene TRBV6-5; D is undetermined. Germline V gene lookup returns CDR1 MNHEY and CDR2 SVGAGI. The CDR3 sequence is 13 residues long. With 5 bases removed from V and 8 bases from J, the gap between germline ends came to 15 bases. The CDR3 region is CASSTPRFGGYTF. The CDR3 region has the DNA TGTGCCAGCAGTACCCCCCGCTTCGGGGGCTACACCTTC.

The V call is TRBV27, the J call TRBJ1-2; possibly TRBD1 for D (5 bases). Trimming shortened V by 3 bases and J by 6 bases, and 14 bases separated the two germline ends. This CDR3 is 14 amino acids long. Germline V gene data show CDR1 as MNHEY and CDR2 as SMNVEV (reference sequence). CDR3 protein: CASSFIRGGDGYTF. CDR3 DNA: TGTGCCAGCAGTTTTATTAGGGGTGGTGATGGCTACACCTTC.

V is TRBV7-9 and J is TRBJ2-1, with 9 nucleotides matching TRBD1. The CDR3 covers 14 residues. Germline loops: CDR1 SEHNR, CDR2 FQNEAQ (reference sequence). The V and J ends lost 3 bases and 8 bases, in that order; junction bases with no gene match: 5. Here the CDR3 DNA reads TGTGCCAGCAGCTTCTCGGGACAGGGTTATGAGCAGTTCTTC. Translating it yields CASSFSGQGYEQFF.

The chain uses TRBV6-5 and TRBJ1-2, with TRBD1 as a possible D gene (6 bases). The CDR3 sequence is 15 residues long. Germline V CDR1 and CDR2: MNHEY, SVGAGI. The V end lost 6 bases, the J end lost 0 bases, and 14 bases lay between the germline ends. The CDR3 spells CASRRQVETNYGYTF. In DNA, the CDR3 is TGTGCCAGCAGACGACAGGTCGAGACTAACTATGGCTACACCTTC.

The chain couples TRBV4-1 to TRBJ2-3, with 8 bases matching TRBD1. The CDR3 loop spans 16 amino acids. J lost 3 bases, V lost 2 bases, and 7 bases had no gene match. CDR1 and CDR2 from the germline V gene are MGHRA and YSYEKL. CDR3 sequence: CASSQPRDRNTDTQYF. In DNA form, the CDR3 reads TGCGCCAGCAGCCAACCCCGGGACAGGAATACAGATACGCAGTATTTT.

The V gene is TRBV7-9, the J gene TRBJ2-1; D is undetermined. V dropped 2 bases and J dropped 10 bases, with 12 bases sitting between them. CDR3 length equals 13 residues. Germline-derived CDR1 and CDR2 are SEHNR and FQNEAQ (reference sequence). The DNA for the CDR3 is TGTGCCAGCAGCTTACTCACTCTGTCGGAGCAGTTCTTC. Amino acid sequence: CASSLLTLSEQFF. Complete variable domain (other parts from reference TRBV7-9 and TRBJ2-1): DTGVSQNPRHKITKRGQNVTFRCDPISEHNRLYWYRQTLGQGPEFLTYFQNEAQLEKSRLLSDRFSAERPKGSFSTLEIQRTEQGDSAMYLCASSLLTLSEQFFGPGTRLTVL.

The CDR3 spells CASSYATGEAFF. DNA for the CDR3: TGTGCCAGCAGTTACGCAACGGGAGAAGCTTTCTTT. The V and J genes are TRBV6-5 and TRBJ1-1; no clear D gene. V gave up 2 bases and J gave up 8 bases, with 9 bases separating them. This CDR3 comprises 12 residues. The germline gives CDR1 MNHEY, CDR2 SVGAGI.

The rearrangement links TRBV5-1 to TRBJ2-3; D unclear. Per germline, CDR1 SGHRS and CDR2 YFSETQ. With 4 bases removed from V and 3 bases from J, the gap between germline ends came to 18 bases. The CDR3 has 16 amino acids. The DNA for the CDR3 is TGCGCCAGCAGCCCCCCAGAATCGGCGGCTACAGATACGCAGTATTTT. Its protein product is CASSPPESAATDTQYF.

V and J are TRBV9 and TRBJ2-5, with no clear D. The V end was cut by 4 bases, the J end by 5 bases, with 18 bases between. The CDR3 covers 15 residues. The germline CDR1 and CDR2 sequences are SGDLS and YYNGEE. The CDR3: CASSTAPTARETQYF. The CDR3 DNA sequence: TGTGCCAGCAGCACCGCCCCAACAGCCAGGGAGACCCAGTACTTC.

The gene calls are TRBV5-6 and TRBJ2-3; 11 bases match TRBD1. This CDR3 comprises 14 residues. Per the germline V gene, CDR1 is SGHDT and CDR2 is YYEEEE. J lost 4 bases, V lost 3 bases, and 1 base had no gene match. The CDR3 region has the DNA TGTGCCAGCAGCTCGGGACAGGGGGCAGATACGCAGTATTTT. Translation: CASSSGQGADTQYF.

The chain couples TRBV28 to TRBJ2-7; 9 bases fit TRBD1. J gave up 3 bases and V 5 bases, and 11 bases lay outside the gene matches. Germline lookup yields CDR1 MDHEN and CDR2 SYDVKM. This CDR3 spans 16 amino acids. Here the CDR3 reads CASSLEGTGSVYEQYF. DNA of the CDR3: TGTGCCAGCAGTCTAGAAGGGACAGGGTCGGTCTACGAGCAGTACTTC.

This CDR3 is CASSSPGAGNTIYF. CDR3 coding DNA: TGTGCCAGCAGTTCCCCCGGGGCTGGAAACACCATATATTTT. The chain has TRBV28 and TRBJ1-3, with D hard to call. The CDR3 length is 14 residues. CDR1 and CDR2 from the germline V gene are MDHEN and SYDVKM. Trimming pared 4 bases from V and 2 bases from J, leaving 9 bases between.

The rearrangement links TRBV7-9 to TRBJ1-2, with a tentative D call TRBD1 (5 bases). The CDR3 has 15 residues. Germline V gene data show CDR1 as SEHNR and CDR2 as FQNEAQ (reference sequence). Trimming shortened V by 2 bases and J by 7 bases, and 17 bases separated the two germline ends. The CDR3 loop is CASSLLVGGVSGYTF. In DNA, the CDR3 is TGTGCCAGCAGCTTATTGGTGGGGGGGGTGTCTGGCTACACCTTC.

V usage is TRBV7-6 and J usage is TRBJ2-3, with 8 bases matching TRBD2. CDR3 length: 15 residues. Germline-derived CDR1 and CDR2 are SGHVS and FNYEAQ. Trimming cost V 8 bases and J 6 bases; bases outside gene matches: 13. Written as DNA, the CDR3 is TGTGCCAGCGGATATAGCGGGACGGGGGGGGATACGCAGTATTTT. The encoded protein is CASGYSGTGGDTQYF.

This chain connects TRBV7-9 to TRBJ1-2, with 10 bases lining up with TRBD1. The CDR3 is 13 amino acids. The V gene's germline CDR1 is SEHNR and CDR2 FQNEAQ (reference sequence). The V and J ends lost 5 bases and 6 bases, in that order; junction bases with no gene match: 3. CDR3 protein: CASSATGGHGYTF. For the CDR3, the DNA is TGTGCCAGCAGCGCGACAGGGGGCCATGGCTACACCTTC.

The rearrangement links TRBV6-6 to TRBJ2-1; 9 positions agree with TRBD2. This CDR3 has 16 amino acids. CDR1 is MNHNY, CDR2 SVGAGI, per germline (reference sequence). V shed 6 bases and J 7 bases; nucleotides not matched to a gene: 13. Here the CDR3 reads CASSLLRTSALNEQFF. The CDR3 nucleotides read TGTGCCAGCAGCTTACTCCGGACTAGCGCCCTTAATGAGCAGTTCTTC.

This clone was recorded once. The V gene is TRBV30, the J gene TRBJ1-5; TRBD1 might be the D (5 bases). Per germline, CDR1 GTSNPN and CDR2 SVGIG (reference sequence). The germline V and J ends were trimmed by 4 bases and 9 bases, with 13 bases remaining between them. CDR3 length: 12 amino acids. The CDR3 DNA sequence: TGTGCCTGGAACACCGGGCAGGGGCCCCAGCATTTT. As protein: CAWNTGQGPQHF.

J is TRBJ1-1 and V is TRBV25-1, with a tentative D call TRBD1 (6 bases). CDR3 length: 14 residues. V was trimmed by 6 bases and J by 6 bases, leaving 17 bases between them. The V gene's germline CDR1 is MGHDK and CDR2 SYGVNS. In DNA, the CDR3 is TGTGCCAGCAGGGGGTACGAGGGGGGGGCTGAAGCTTTCTTT. Its protein is CASRGYEGGAEAFF.

The chain recombines TRBV6-1 with TRBJ1-2; maybe TRBD1 (6 bases). Germline V CDR1 and CDR2: MNHNS, SASEGT. This CDR3 spans 15 amino acids. V shed 6 bases and J shed 4 bases, with 18 bases lying between them. CDR3 nucleotides: TGTGCCAGCAGCCTTGACCCCGCGGGGGCCTATGGCTACACCTTC. Amino acid sequence: CASSLDPAGAYGYTF.